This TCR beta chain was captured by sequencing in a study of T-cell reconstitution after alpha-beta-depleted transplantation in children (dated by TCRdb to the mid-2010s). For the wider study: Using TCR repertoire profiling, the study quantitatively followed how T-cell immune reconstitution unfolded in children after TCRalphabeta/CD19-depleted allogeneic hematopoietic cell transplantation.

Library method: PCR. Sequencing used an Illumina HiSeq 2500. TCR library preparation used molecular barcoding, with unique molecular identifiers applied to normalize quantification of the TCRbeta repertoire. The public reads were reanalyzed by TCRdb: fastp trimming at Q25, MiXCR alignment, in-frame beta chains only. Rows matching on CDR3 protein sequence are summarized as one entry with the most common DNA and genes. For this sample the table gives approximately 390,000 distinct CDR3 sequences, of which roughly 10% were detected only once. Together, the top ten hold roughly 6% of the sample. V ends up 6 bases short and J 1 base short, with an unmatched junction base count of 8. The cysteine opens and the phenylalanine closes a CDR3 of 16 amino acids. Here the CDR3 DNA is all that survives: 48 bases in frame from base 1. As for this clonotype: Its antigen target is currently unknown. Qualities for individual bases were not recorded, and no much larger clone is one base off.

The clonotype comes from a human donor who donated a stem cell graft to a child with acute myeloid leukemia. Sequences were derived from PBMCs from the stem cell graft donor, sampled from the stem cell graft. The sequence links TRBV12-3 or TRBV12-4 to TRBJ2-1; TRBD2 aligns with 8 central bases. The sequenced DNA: TGTGCCAGCAGGTTGACTAGCGCGGGGTCCTACAATGAGCAGTTCTTC. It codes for CASRLTSAGSYNEQFF.